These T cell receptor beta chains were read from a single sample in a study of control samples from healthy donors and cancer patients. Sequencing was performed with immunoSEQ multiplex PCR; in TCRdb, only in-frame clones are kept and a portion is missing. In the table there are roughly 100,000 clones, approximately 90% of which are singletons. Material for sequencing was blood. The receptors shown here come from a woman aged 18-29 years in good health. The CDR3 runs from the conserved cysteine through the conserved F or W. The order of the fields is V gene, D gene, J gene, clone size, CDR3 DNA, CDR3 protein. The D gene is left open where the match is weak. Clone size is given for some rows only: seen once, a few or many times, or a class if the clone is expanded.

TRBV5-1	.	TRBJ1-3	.	TGCGCCAGCAGCCTCAAGACAGGCCTCAACTCTGGAAACACCATATATTTT	CASSLKTGLNSGNTIYF
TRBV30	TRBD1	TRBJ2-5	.	TGTGCTTACACCCCGGGACAGGGGTATGAGACCCAGTACTTC	CAYTPGQGYETQYF
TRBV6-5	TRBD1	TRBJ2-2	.	TGTGCCAGCAGTTACCACGGACAGGGGGCCGGGGAGCTGTTTTTT	CASSYHGQGAGELFF
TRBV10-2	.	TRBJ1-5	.	TGCGCCAGCAGTGACAGGGGTGATCAGCCCCAGCATTTT	CASSDRGDQPQHF
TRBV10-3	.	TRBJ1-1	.	TGTGCCACCAGGGCGGCGCGCTTAGAAGCTTTCTTT	CATRAARLEAFF
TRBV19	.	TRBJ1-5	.	TGTGCCAGTAGTACTCCGGGGGGGAGTAATCAGCCCCAGCATTTT	CASSTPGGSNQPQHF
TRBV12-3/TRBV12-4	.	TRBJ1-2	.	TGTGCCAGCACCCCGGGGGGCTCTGGCTACACCTTC	CASTPGGSGYTF
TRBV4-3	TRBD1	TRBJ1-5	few	TGCGCCAGCAGCCAAGGGACAGGGGGTAATCAGCCCCAGCATTTT	CASSQGTGGNQPQHF
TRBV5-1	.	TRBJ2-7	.	TGCGCCAGCAGCTTAGCCACGCAGGGCCTCTGGGGCGAGCAGTACTTC	CASSLATQGLWGEQYF
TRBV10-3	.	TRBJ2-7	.	TGTGCCATCAGCTCTCGGGACGGGCGCTACGAGCAGTACTTC	CAISSRDGRYEQYF
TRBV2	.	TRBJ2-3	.	TGTGCCACCCTAAGTTCCTCCCCAGATACGCAGTATTTT	CATLSSSPDTQYF
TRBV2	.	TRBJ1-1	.	TGTGCCAGCAGCAAAATGACAGACCACACTGAAGCTTTCTTT	CASSKMTDHTEAFF
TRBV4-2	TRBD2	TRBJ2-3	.	TGTGCCAGCAGCCAAGAGCTAGCGGGCCCCGATACGCAGTATTTT	CASSQELAGPDTQYF
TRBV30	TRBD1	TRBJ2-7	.	TGTGCCTGGAGGGGACAGGGCCTCGAGCAGTACTTC	CAWRGQGLEQYF
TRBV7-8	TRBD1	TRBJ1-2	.	TGTGCCAGCAGCTTAGTCCCCGCCCAAGGGACAGGGGGCGGTGGCTACACCTTC	CASSLVPAQGTGGGGYTF
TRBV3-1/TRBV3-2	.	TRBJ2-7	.	TGTGCCAGCATGGGAGCGCTCCCCTACGAGCAGTACTTC	CASMGALPYEQYF
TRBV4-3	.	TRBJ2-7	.	TGCGCCAGCAGCCAAGAATTGTGGTTGCACTACGAGCAGTACTTC	CASSQELWLHYEQYF
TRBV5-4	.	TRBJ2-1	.	TGTGCCAGCAGCTTTGCGGGTCCAGCCCAACTATTTGAGCAGTTCTTC	CASSFAGPAQLFEQFF
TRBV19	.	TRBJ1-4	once	TGTGCCAGTATAGGGCCGATTAATGAAAAACTGTTTTTT	CASIGPINEKLFF
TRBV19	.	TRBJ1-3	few	TGTGCCAGTAGTATTGACCCCCCGGGGGGTGAACATTTT	CASSIDPPGGEHF
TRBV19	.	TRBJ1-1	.	TGTGCCAGTAGTATAGGAGGGCAGTGGAACACTGAAGCTTTCTTT	CASSIGGQWNTEAFF
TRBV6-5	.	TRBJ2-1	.	TGTGCCAGCAGTTACTCGACTCCTCGATACAATGAGCAGTTCTTC	CASSYSTPRYNEQFF
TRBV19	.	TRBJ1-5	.	TGTGCCAGTAGTATTAAGAGAGAAGATCAGCCCCAGCATTTT	CASSIKREDQPQHF
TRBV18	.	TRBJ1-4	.	TGTGCCAGCTCACCAAGGGGCCCCGGTAATGAAAAACTGTTTTTT	CASSPRGPGNEKLFF
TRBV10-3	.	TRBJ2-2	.	TGTGCCATCAGTGGCGGACCGCCAGGCACCGGGGAGCTGTTTTTT	CAISGGPPGTGELFF
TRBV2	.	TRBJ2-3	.	TGTGCCATCCGTTCGGCATTCAGCACAGATACGCAGTATTTT	CAIRSAFSTDTQYF
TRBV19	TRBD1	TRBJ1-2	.	TGTGCCAGTACCGATATAAGGGGCGCCGACAGGGGGCCGGGGTATGGCTACACCTTC	CASTDIRGADRGPGYGYTF
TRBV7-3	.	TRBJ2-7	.	TGTGCCAGCAGCCCCCAACCTCTCGCCGCTTCGCACAGAATATCCTACGAGCAGTACTTC	CASSPQPLAASHRISYEQYF
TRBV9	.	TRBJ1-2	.	TGTGCCAGCAGCGTAGCCGGGGCGGGTGGCTACACCTTC	CASSVAGAGGYTF
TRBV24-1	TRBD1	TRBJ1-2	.	TGTGCCACCAGTGATCGACACGCCGGGACAGGCTCACGCAGATATGGCTACACCTTC	CATSDRHAGTGSRRYGYTF
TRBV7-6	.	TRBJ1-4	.	TGTGCCAGCAGCTTAGATGGGATCAAAGATGAAAAACTGTTTTTT	CASSLDGIKDEKLFF
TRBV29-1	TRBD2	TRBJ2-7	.	TGCAGCGTCACACTAGCGACGAGCTCCTACGAGCAGTACTTC	CSVTLATSSYEQYF
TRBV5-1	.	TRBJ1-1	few	TGCGCCAGCAGCCCAGAGACAGGTGAAGCTTTCTTT	CASSPETGEAFF
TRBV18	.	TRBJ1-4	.	TGTGCCAGCTCAACGGACCCAGGGACTAATGAAAAACTGTTTTTT	CASSTDPGTNEKLFF
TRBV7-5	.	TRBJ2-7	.	TGTGTCAGAAGCTTATGGTGTCAATTCGACGAGCAGTACTTC	CVRSLWCQFDEQYF
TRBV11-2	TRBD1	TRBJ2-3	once	TGTGCCAGCAGCGCCGGGACAGGGACAGATACGCAGTATTTT	CASSAGTGTDTQYF
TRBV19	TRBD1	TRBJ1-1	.	TGTGCCAGTAGTATCGGGACAGGGGACGCCTTGGCTTTCTTT	CASSIGTGDALAFF
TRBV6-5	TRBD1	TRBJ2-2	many	TGTGCCAGCAGTTATCGGACAGGAAGGCTGTTTTTT	CASSYRTGRLFF
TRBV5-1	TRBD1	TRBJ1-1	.	TGCGCCAGCAGCTTGCTGCCCGACAGGGGGAACACTGAAGCTTTCTTT	CASSLLPDRGNTEAFF
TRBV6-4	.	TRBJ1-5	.	TGTGCCAGCAAAATACAGCCCCAGCATTTT	CASKIQPQHF
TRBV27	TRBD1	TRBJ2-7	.	TGTGCCAGCAGTTTCCTCGGGACAGCTCACTACGAGCAGTACTTC	CASSFLGTAHYEQYF
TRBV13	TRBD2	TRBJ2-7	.	TGTGCCAGCAGCCCTCCCGGGGGCGGGGGGGTATACGAGCAGTACTTC	CASSPPGGGGVYEQYF
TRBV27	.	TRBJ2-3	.	TGTGCCAGCAGTTTATCGAGTGGGCCCACTCAGTATTTT	CASSLSSGPTQYF
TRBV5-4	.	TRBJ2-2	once	TGTGCCAGCAGCCACAAGACCCTCACCGGGGAGCTGTTTTTT	CASSHKTLTGELFF
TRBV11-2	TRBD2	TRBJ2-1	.	TGTGCCAGCAGCTTAGGGCCGGGACTAGCGGGTGTCAATGAGCAGTTCTTC	CASSLGPGLAGVNEQFF
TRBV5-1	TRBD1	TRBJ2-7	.	TGCGCCAGCAGCTACCGACAGGGGGCGTACGAGCAGTACTTC	CASSYRQGAYEQYF
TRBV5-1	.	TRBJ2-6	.	TGCGCCAGCAGCTTGGGGGAGGGGGCTGGGGCCAACGTCCTGACTTTC	CASSLGEGAGANVLTF
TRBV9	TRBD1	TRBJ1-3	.	TGTGCCAGCAGCGTCCCGGGACAGGGCTCTGGAAACACCATATATTTT	CASSVPGQGSGNTIYF
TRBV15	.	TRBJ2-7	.	TGTGCCACCAGCAGGAGTTTATCAGGGCCCACCTACGAGCAGTACTTC	CATSRSLSGPTYEQYF
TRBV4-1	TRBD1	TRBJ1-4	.	TGCGCCAGCACCCGGACAGGTCTTAATGAAAAACTGTTTTTT	CASTRTGLNEKLFF